Listed below are T cell receptor beta chains from one sample, sequenced in a study of T cell responses to AZD1222 COVID-19 vaccine. The assay was immunoSEQ multiplex PCR, and TCRdb's table has in-frame clones only and misses some. The table includes 100,000 or so clones, just over 90% detected once. The input for sequencing was peripheral blood, taken 28 days after the second AZD1222 dose. Receptors were obtained from an adult who received the AZD1222 COVID-19 vaccine. Each CDR3 is given with its conserved first and last residue. Fields, in order: D gene, J gene, CDR3 length, V gene, CDR3 protein. A D gene is named only where the DNA matches it firmly.

D gene: NA
J gene: TRBJ1-3
CDR3 length: 14
V gene: TRBV6-5
CDR3 protein: CASGNGHSGNTIYF

D gene: NA
J gene: TRBJ2-2
CDR3 length: 16
V gene: TRBV10-2
CDR3 protein: CASENSGQGLTGELFF

D gene: NA
J gene: TRBJ1-3
CDR3 length: 13
V gene: TRBV10-3
CDR3 protein: CAISGGAGNTIYF

D gene: NA
J gene: TRBJ1-1
CDR3 length: 15
V gene: TRBV5-1
CDR3 protein: CASSLGGNMNTEAFF

D gene: NA
J gene: TRBJ1-5
CDR3 length: 12
V gene: TRBV12-3/TRBV12-4
CDR3 protein: CASSRLAQPQHF

D gene: NA
J gene: TRBJ2-5
CDR3 length: 13
V gene: TRBV5-1
CDR3 protein: CASSFDSQETQYF

D gene: TRBD2
J gene: TRBJ2-1
CDR3 length: 18
V gene: TRBV24-1
CDR3 protein: CATRGDSPLSGGYNEQFF

D gene: TRBD2
J gene: TRBJ2-5
CDR3 length: 16
V gene: TRBV10-1
CDR3 protein: CASSSAELAGEETQYF

D gene: NA
J gene: TRBJ1-5
CDR3 length: 16
V gene: TRBV7-9
CDR3 protein: CASSSWDGRGNQPQHF

D gene: NA
J gene: TRBJ1-3
CDR3 length: 15
V gene: TRBV11-1
CDR3 protein: CASSRLGSSGNTIYF

D gene: NA
J gene: TRBJ1-1
CDR3 length: 13
V gene: TRBV6-4
CDR3 protein: CASRRGPNTEAFF

D gene: TRBD1
J gene: TRBJ2-7
CDR3 length: 12
V gene: TRBV12-3/TRBV12-4
CDR3 protein: CASSRQGYEQYF

D gene: NA
J gene: TRBJ1-1
CDR3 length: 16
V gene: TRBV6-1
CDR3 protein: CASSEDHWARRLAAFF

D gene: NA
J gene: TRBJ2-5
CDR3 length: 15
V gene: TRBV7-9
CDR3 protein: CASSPWGGSQETQYF

D gene: TRBD1
J gene: TRBJ2-3
CDR3 length: 15
V gene: TRBV6-6
CDR3 protein: CASSHQGAGTDTQYF

D gene: NA
J gene: TRBJ1-1
CDR3 length: 10
V gene: TRBV20-1
CDR3 protein: CSASGTLAFF

D gene: NA
J gene: TRBJ1-5
CDR3 length: 16
V gene: TRBV7-9
CDR3 protein: CASSSLAEVSNQPQHF

D gene: NA
J gene: TRBJ1-3
CDR3 length: 11
V gene: TRBV12-3/TRBV12-4
CDR3 protein: CASSLGNTIYF

D gene: NA
J gene: TRBJ2-3
CDR3 length: 12
V gene: TRBV29-1
CDR3 protein: CSVGRESDTQYF

D gene: NA
J gene: TRBJ1-4
CDR3 length: 16
V gene: TRBV6-5
CDR3 protein: CASSYEEGLSNEKLFF

D gene: TRBD1
J gene: TRBJ1-1
CDR3 length: 14
V gene: TRBV5-1
CDR3 protein: CASSLTGGNTEAFF

D gene: NA
J gene: TRBJ1-2
CDR3 length: 11
V gene: TRBV29-1
CDR3 protein: CNLDRVNGYTF

D gene: NA
J gene: TRBJ2-5
CDR3 length: 14
V gene: TRBV15
CDR3 protein: CATSRGQGPETQYF

D gene: NA
J gene: TRBJ2-1
CDR3 length: 13
V gene: TRBV6-5
CDR3 protein: CASSYTLGGEQFF

D gene: NA
J gene: TRBJ2-5
CDR3 length: 13
V gene: TRBV3-1/TRBV3-2
CDR3 protein: CASGGSEQETQYF

D gene: NA
J gene: TRBJ2-1
CDR3 length: 13
V gene: TRBV7-2
CDR3 protein: CASTSDRGNEQFF

D gene: TRBD1
J gene: TRBJ2-2
CDR3 length: 16
V gene: TRBV6-4
CDR3 protein: CASSEFGQGNTGELFF

D gene: TRBD1
J gene: TRBJ1-1
CDR3 length: 14
V gene: TRBV11-2
CDR3 protein: CASSRGQMNTEAFF

D gene: NA
J gene: TRBJ1-2
CDR3 length: 12
V gene: TRBV6-1
CDR3 protein: CASSEGVGGYTF

D gene: NA
J gene: TRBJ1-3
CDR3 length: 17
V gene: TRBV30
CDR3 protein: CAWTRRAAFSSGNTIYF

D gene: NA
J gene: TRBJ1-6
CDR3 length: 18
V gene: TRBV9
CDR3 protein: CASSVADAYSSYNSPLHF

D gene: NA
J gene: TRBJ1-2
CDR3 length: 13
V gene: TRBV5-6
CDR3 protein: CASSLAGADGYTF

D gene: NA
J gene: TRBJ1-5
CDR3 length: 15
V gene: TRBV7-6
CDR3 protein: CASSLQDSRTQPQHF

D gene: NA
J gene: TRBJ2-3
CDR3 length: 15
V gene: TRBV6-5
CDR3 protein: CASSYSSRPTDTQYF

D gene: NA
J gene: TRBJ2-2
CDR3 length: 16
V gene: TRBV18
CDR3 protein: CASSRTGTTNTGELFF

D gene: TRBD2
J gene: TRBJ2-5
CDR3 length: 15
V gene: TRBV3-1/TRBV3-2
CDR3 protein: CASSQDPRGGETQYF

D gene: NA
J gene: TRBJ1-5
CDR3 length: 14
V gene: TRBV28
CDR3 protein: CASRKTLGNQPQHF

D gene: TRBD2
J gene: TRBJ2-7
CDR3 length: 15
V gene: TRBV4-1
CDR3 protein: CASSQSTSGGLEQYF

D gene: NA
J gene: TRBJ2-7
CDR3 length: 12
V gene: TRBV28
CDR3 protein: CASSQQGYEQYF

D gene: TRBD2
J gene: TRBJ2-1
CDR3 length: 16
V gene: TRBV11-2
CDR3 protein: CASSVPGLAGADEQFF

D gene: NA
J gene: TRBJ1-2
CDR3 length: 14
V gene: TRBV27
CDR3 protein: CASSLRGGGYGYTF

D gene: NA
J gene: TRBJ2-1
CDR3 length: 15
V gene: TRBV5-6
CDR3 protein: CASSLVGGGNNEQFF

D gene: NA
J gene: TRBJ2-7
CDR3 length: 14
V gene: TRBV3-1/TRBV3-2
CDR3 protein: CASSQGLGVVEQYF

D gene: NA
J gene: TRBJ2-3
CDR3 length: 17
V gene: TRBV6-4
CDR3 protein: CASSDRMGGGGEDTQYF

D gene: NA
J gene: TRBJ1-1
CDR3 length: 14
V gene: TRBV10-3
CDR3 protein: CAISESAQNTEAFF

D gene: NA
J gene: TRBJ1-2
CDR3 length: 14
V gene: TRBV28
CDR3 protein: CASSTHGGVYGYTF

D gene: NA
J gene: TRBJ2-1
CDR3 length: 17
V gene: TRBV5-1
CDR3 protein: CASSIRLLRTDNNEQFF

D gene: TRBD1
J gene: TRBJ2-7
CDR3 length: 14
V gene: TRBV6-5
CDR3 protein: CASSHRGFGYEQYF

D gene: NA
J gene: TRBJ1-1
CDR3 length: 18
V gene: TRBV7-6
CDR3 protein: CASSLDSTARTVQAEAFF

D gene: NA
J gene: TRBJ1-4
CDR3 length: 14
V gene: TRBV6-5
CDR3 protein: CASSRQTTNEKLFF